Below, 31 T cell receptor beta chains from the same sample are listed, as sequenced in a study of T cell responses to AZD1222 COVID-19 vaccine (dated by TCRdb to the early 2020s). The library was obtained by the immunoSEQ multiplex PCR assay. The clones in this table, taken by TCRdb from immuneACCESS, are in-frame only. Not every clone is retained; where verified, under half of the shortfall comes from an unresolved V gene, and the cause of the rest is unknown. The sample has approximately 150,000 clones on record, around 90% of them singletons. The ten largest account for more than 1.3% of the sample. This sample's time point label indicates: baseline before first vaccination. This material consisted of peripheral blood, taken on day 0 of AZD1222 vaccination. These receptors were obtained from an adult in good health.

The J gene is TRBJ1-6, the V gene TRBV11-1, with no clear D. Germline V gene lookup returns CDR1 SGHAT and CDR2 FQDESV (reference sequence). V lost 5 bases and J lost 10, with 15 bases in between. CDR3 length equals 14 residues. CDR3 DNA sequence: TGTGCCAGCAGCGGACGGGTCGCGGGGTCACCCCTCCACTTT. Protein product: CASSGRVAGSPLHF.

J is TRBJ2-7 and V is TRBV29-1, with a tentative D call TRBD1 (6 bases). Trimming cost V 6 bases and J 5 bases, with 11 bases left between them. Germline CDR1 SQVTM, CDR2 ANQGSEA. This CDR3 contains 11 residues. The CDR3 region has the DNA TGCAGCGTCCGACAGGACGACGAGCAGTACTTC. It is translated as CSVRQDDEQYF.

This chain links TRBV12-5 with TRBJ1-5; tentatively, D is TRBD1 (6 bases). The length of the CDR3 is 15 residues. CDR1 LGHNT and CDR2 FRNRAP come from the germline V gene. V was pared by 10 bases and J by 10 bases, with 26 bases between. The CDR3 DNA reads as TGTGCTACCTCCCGGGCGGGGGGCGTCGATGGACCCCAGCATTTT. This translates into CATSRAGGVDGPQHF.

The CDR3 DNA sequence: TGTGCCAGCAGCCCCGGACGTCAGGGAGACTACACCTTC. It specifies CASSPGRQGDYTF. This chain links TRBV13 with TRBJ1-2, with D possibly matching TRBD1 (5 bases). This CDR3 comprises 13 residues. The V and J ends lost 5 bases and 10 bases respectively, with 17 bases between them. Germline-derived CDR1 and CDR2 are PRHDT and FYEKMQ (reference sequence).

The J gene is TRBJ2-1, the V gene TRBV5-1; TRBD2 matches 12 bases. Trimming removed 0 bases from V and 9 bases from J; junction bases left unmatched: 7. This CDR3 has 16 residues. From germline, CDR1 is SGHRS and CDR2 YFSETQ. The CDR3 DNA reads TGCGCCAGCAGCTTGGCCGGGCTAGCGGGAGGGATTGAGCAGTTCTTC. Translating it yields CASSLAGLAGGIEQFF.

The V gene is TRBV25-1, the J gene TRBJ2-2, with D perhaps matching TRBD1 (6 bases). The CDR3 contains 13 residues. Germline V gene data show CDR1 as MGHDK and CDR2 as SYGVNS. The V and J ends lost 9 bases and 1 base respectively, with 9 bases between them. The CDR3 DNA reads as TGTGCCAGGGGGACATTGAACACCGGGGAGCTGTTTTTT. Protein product: CARGTLNTGELFF. Filled out from reference TRBV25-1 and TRBJ2-2, the complete variable domain reads EADIYQTPRYLVIGTGKKITLECSQTMGHDKMYWYQQDPGMELHLIHYSYGVNSTEKGDLSSESTVSRIRTEHFPLTLESARPSHTSQYLCARGTLNTGELFFGEGSRLTVL.

The genes are TRBV5-1 and TRBJ1-3; D unclear. The V end lost 2 bases, the J end lost 0 bases, and 12 bases lay between the germline ends. CDR1 is SGHRS and CDR2 is YFSETQ in the germline V gene. This CDR3 comprises 16 residues. The CDR3 sequence: CASSLSLHSSGNTIYF. CDR3 in DNA: TGCGCCAGCAGCTTAAGTCTTCATAGCTCTGGAAACACCATATATTTT.

This clone was observed a single time. This chain joins TRBV5-8 and TRBJ1-1, with no clear D. From germline, CDR1 is SGHTS and CDR2 YDEGEE. This CDR3 is 15 amino acids long. Trimming removed 7 bases from V and 0 bases from J, with 16 bases in between. The DNA of the CDR3 is TGTGCCAGCCGACTCTGGAAGCGGATGAACACTGAAGCTTTCTTT. Encoded protein: CASRLWKRMNTEAFF.

The chain uses TRBV9 and TRBJ2-3; D may be TRBD2 (6 bases). V lost 1 base to trimming and J lost 3 bases, with 21 bases between them. Germline V gives CDR1 SGDLS, CDR2 YYNGEE. The CDR3 length is 18 residues. CDR3 sequence (DNA): TGTGCCAGCAGCGTAAGGTCGGCGGGACCGATAAAAACAGATACGCAGTATTTT. The encoded protein is CASSVRSAGPIKTDTQYF.

The gene calls are TRBV24-1 and TRBJ2-7, with TRBD2 as a possible D gene (6 bases). Trimming shortened V by 6 bases and J by 1 base, and 9 bases separated the two germline ends. From germline, CDR1 is KGHDR and CDR2 SFDVKD. The CDR3 sequence is 13 residues long. The CDR3 sequence is CATSPRESYEQYF. The CDR3 DNA reads as TGTGCCACCAGTCCCCGGGAGTCCTACGAGCAGTACTTC.

The chain has TRBV6-2 or TRBV6-3 and TRBJ2-3, with 10 bases matching TRBD1. Trimming cost V 6 bases and J 1 base; bases outside gene matches: 7. The CDR3 covers 16 residues. CDR1 and CDR2 from the germline V gene are MNHEY and SVGEGT. The CDR3 is CASSLTGTGGTDTQYF. CDR3 nucleotides: TGTGCCAGCAGCCTTACCGGGACAGGGGGCACAGATACGCAGTATTTT.

The genes are TRBV28 and TRBJ1-1; D gene ambiguous. The CDR3 loop spans 11 amino acids. Germline lookup yields CDR1 MDHEN and CDR2 SYDVKM. The germline V and J ends were trimmed by 9 bases and 1 base, with 6 bases remaining between them. In nucleotides, the CDR3 is TGTGCCAGTAACGCGAACACTGAAGCTTTCTTT. Translation: CASNANTEAFF.

The rearrangement joins TRBV7-2 to TRBJ1-2; 10 bases agree with TRBD1. V trimming: 5 bases; J trimming: 6 bases; junction bases outside the gene matches: 3. The CDR3 length is 13 residues. The germline gives CDR1 SGHTA, CDR2 FQGNSA. CDR3 loop: CASSRTGGDGYTF. As DNA, the CDR3 is TGTGCCAGCAGCCGGACAGGGGGGGATGGCTACACCTTC.

The V call is TRBV4-3, the J call TRBJ2-1; 13 bases line up with TRBD2. The CDR3 consists of 16 residues. Germline V lookup: CDR1 LGHNA, CDR2 YSLEER. V trimming: 4 bases; J trimming: 10 bases; junction bases outside the gene matches: 10. The CDR3 loop reads CASSPSTSGGAGEQFF. In DNA form, the CDR3 reads TGCGCCAGCAGCCCATCAACTAGCGGGGGGGCCGGGGAGCAGTTCTTC.

The chain couples TRBV19 to TRBJ1-5; no clear D gene. This CDR3 has 14 amino acids. V was shortened by 9 bases and J by 7 bases, with 19 bases between the two germline ends. Germline V gene sequence: CDR1 LNHDA, CDR2 SQIVND (reference sequence). The CDR3 region is CASSGARVDQPQHF. The CDR3 bases are TGTGCCAGCTCGGGAGCAAGGGTTGACCAGCCCCAGCATTTT. Complete variable domain (other parts from reference TRBV19 and TRBJ1-5): DGGITQSPKYLFRKEGQNVTLSCEQNLNHDAMYWYRQDPGQGLRLIYYSQIVNDFQKGDIAEGYSVSREKKESFPLTVTSAQKNPTAFYLCASSGARVDQPQHFGDGTRLSIL.

The chain is built from TRBV4-1 and TRBJ2-3; tentatively, D is TRBD2 (7 bases). Deletions cut 0 bases from V and 5 bases from J, with 12 bases between. From germline, CDR1 is MGHRA and CDR2 YSYEKL. This CDR3 comprises 15 residues. CDR3 region: CASSQDGGARDTQYF. The CDR3 nucleotides read TGCGCCAGCAGCCAAGATGGGGGGGCCCGAGATACGCAGTATTTT.

V is TRBV11-2 and J is TRBJ1-4; TRBD1 aligns across 10 bases. The J segment lost 6 bases and the V segment lost 4 bases, leaving 11 bases of the junction unmatched. CDR1 and CDR2 (germline): SGHAT, FQNNGV. CDR3 size: 17 residues. CDR3 protein: CASSSSLWTGGDEKLFF. The DNA for the CDR3 is TGTGCCAGCAGCTCATCATTATGGACAGGGGGAGATGAAAAACTGTTTTTT.

V is TRBV23-1 and J is TRBJ1-2, with 11 bases that match TRBD1. TRBV23-1 is given ORF status, its function remaining uncertain. The CDR3 runs 23 residues. After removal of 2 bases from V and 4 bases from J, the junction contained 27 bases not matched to a gene. The DNA for the CDR3 is TGCGCCAGCAGTCAAGGTCCCCGGCGGCGGTCCACTCGGACAGGGGGCCGAGGCTATGGCTACACCTTC. This gives the protein CASSQGPRRRSTRTGGRGYGYTF.

The gene calls are TRBV11-1 and TRBJ1-1; D remains unclear. Trimming left V 4 bases short and J 4 bases short, with 10 bases between. The germline V gene encodes CDR1 SGHAT and CDR2 FQDESV (reference sequence). The CDR3 runs to 13 residues. The CDR3 is CASSSRRITEAFF. CDR3 sequence (DNA): TGTGCCAGCAGCTCTCGCAGGATCACTGAAGCTTTCTTT.

This rearrangement joins TRBV5-6 to TRBJ2-7, with TRBD1 as a possible D gene (5 bases). There are 14 residues in the CDR3. V lost 4 bases and J lost 3, with 14 bases in between. Germline CDR1 SGHDT, CDR2 YYEEEE. In DNA form, the CDR3 reads TGTGCCAGCAGCCCAGGGTTTTGGGGCTACGAGCAGTACTTC. Translating it yields CASSPGFWGYEQYF.

The chain joins TRBV2 to TRBJ2-3; 7 bases agree with TRBD1. The V gene end was trimmed by 7 bases and the J gene end by 2 bases; junction bases not matched to a gene: 12. The germline V gene encodes CDR1 SNHLY and CDR2 FYNNEI. CDR3 length: 16 amino acids. CDR3 amino acids: CASILWDRRNTDTQYF. In DNA, the CDR3 is TGTGCCAGCATTCTATGGGACAGACGAAACACAGATACGCAGTATTTT. The full variable domain, rest sourced from reference TRBV2 and TRBJ2-3, is EPEVTQTPSHQVTQMGQEVILRCVPISNHLYFYWYRQILGQKVEFLVSFYNNEISEKSEIFDDQFSVERPDGSNFTLKIRSTKLEDSAMYFCASILWDRRNTDTQYFGPGTRLTVL.

The V call is TRBV5-6, the J call TRBJ2-7, with D hard to call. The length of the CDR3 is 13 residues. CDR1 is SGHDT and CDR2 is YYEEEE in the germline V gene. Between the trimmed V and J ends, which lost 2 bases and 6 bases, there was a span of 12 bases. The CDR3 nucleotides read TGTGCCAGCAGCTTAAAACTTACAGTCGAGCAGTACTTC. It is translated as CASSLKLTVEQYF.

The chain recombines TRBV5-4 with TRBJ2-3; 11 positions match TRBD2. V lost 5 bases and J lost 5; bases outside the gene matches: 10. This CDR3 spans 16 amino acids. The germline gives CDR1 SGHNT, CDR2 YYREEE (reference sequence). CDR3 bases: TGTGCCAGCAGTTTTAGCGGGGGGGGCGGTGGAGATACGCAGTATTTT. This encodes CASSFSGGGGGDTQYF.

The chain links TRBV5-1 to TRBJ1-2; D ambiguous. The V gene's germline CDR1 is SGHRS and CDR2 YFSETQ. This CDR3 is built from 13 residues. Between the trimmed V and J ends, which lost 0 bases and 1 base, there was a span of 4 bases. CDR3 in amino acids: CASSLEDNYGYTF. CDR3 in DNA: TGCGCCAGCAGCTTGGAAGATAACTATGGCTACACCTTC.

The rearrangement links TRBV6-6 to TRBJ1-2, with D unresolved. The CDR3 length is 13 residues. V gave up 2 bases and J gave up 3 bases, with 7 bases separating them. Germline-derived CDR1 and CDR2 are MNHNY and SVGAGI (reference sequence). For the CDR3, the DNA is TGTGCCAGCAGTTACGGGTTCGACTATGGCTACACCTTC. Its protein product is CASSYGFDYGYTF.

In DNA form, the CDR3 reads TGTGCCTGGAGTGTTTTGGCGGGAGCCGGGGTCGAGCAGTACTTC. Protein: CAWSVLAGAGVEQYF. The chain has TRBV30 and TRBJ2-7; 7 bases fit TRBD2. This CDR3 spans 15 amino acids. The germline V gene has CDR1 GTSNPN and CDR2 SVGIG (reference sequence). With V trimmed by 0 bases and J by 6 bases, 11 bases remained unmatched.

The rearrangement joins TRBV6-5 to TRBJ2-1; D is tentatively TRBD1 or TRBD2 (5 bases each). The germline V gene encodes CDR1 MNHEY and CDR2 SVGAGI. The V end lost 4 bases, the J end lost 9 bases, and 19 bases lay between the germline ends. The CDR3 spans 15 residues. In DNA, the CDR3 is TGTGCCAGCAGTTCCTACGGGACGTTTGACCGTGAGCAGTTCTTC. Translation gives CASSSYGTFDREQFF.

This chain uses TRBV3-1 (or the pseudogene TRBV3-2) with TRBJ2-4, with D uncertain. Germline loops: CDR1 LGHDT, CDR2 YNNKEL (reference sequence). The CDR3 loop spans 16 amino acids. Trimming pared 0 bases from V and 0 bases from J, leaving 9 bases between. The CDR3 here is CASSQEPGLAKNIQYF. CDR3 nucleotide sequence: TGTGCCAGCAGCCAAGAACCAGGTCTAGCCAAAAACATTCAGTACTTC.

The J gene is TRBJ1-2, the V gene TRBV5-1; TRBD1 matches at 12 bases. This CDR3 has 14 amino acids. Germline CDR1 is SGHRS and CDR2 is YFSETQ. V shed 4 bases, J shed 6 bases, and the junction held 4 bases outside the gene matches. CDR3 loop: CASSPGDRGHGYTF. DNA of the CDR3: TGCGCCAGCAGCCCCGGGGACAGGGGGCATGGCTACACCTTC. The whole variable domain, filled in from reference TRBV5-1 and TRBJ1-2, reads KAGVTQTPRYLIKTRGQQVTLSCSPISGHRSVSWYQQTPGQGLQFLFEYFSETQRNKGNFPGRFSGRQFSNSRSEMNVSTLELGDSALYLCASSPGDRGHGYTFGSGTRLTVV.

The chain is built from TRBV9 and TRBJ2-1, with TRBD2 matching 13 bases. V trimming: 4 bases; J trimming: 7 bases; junction bases outside the gene matches: 8. CDR3 length: 16 amino acids. CDR1 and CDR2 (germline): SGDLS, YYNGEE. The CDR3 is CASSPRTSGSGNEQFF. CDR3 DNA: TGTGCCAGCAGCCCGAGGACTAGCGGGAGTGGAAATGAGCAGTTCTTC. The variable domain in full, with the rest retrieved from reference TRBV9 and TRBJ2-1, is DSGVTQTPKHLITATGQRVTLRCSPRSGDLSVYWYQQSLDQGLQFLIQYYNGEERAKGNILERFSAQQFPDLHSELNLSSLELGDSALYFCASSPRTSGSGNEQFFGPGTRLTVL.

The chain has TRBV7-9 and TRBJ1-4; D is undetermined. The germline V and J ends were trimmed by 5 bases and 1 base, with 11 bases remaining between them. The CDR3 is 15 amino acids. Germline V gene sequence: CDR1 SEHNR, CDR2 FQNEAQ (reference sequence). For the CDR3, the DNA is TGTGCCAGCAGCCACGCGGGAGTAACTAATGAAAAACTGTTTTTT. As protein: CASSHAGVTNEKLFF. The full variable domain, its missing parts supplied by reference TRBV7-9 and TRBJ1-4, is DTGVSQNPRHKITKRGQNVTFRCDPISEHNRLYWYRQTLGQGPEFLTYFQNEAQLEKSRLLSDRFSAERPKGSFSTLEIQRTEQGDSAMYLCASSHAGVTNEKLFFGSGTQLSVL.